This T cell receptor beta chain was recovered during a study of control samples from healthy donors and cancer patients (dated by TCRdb to 2020 to 2021). This clone was seen a single time. Its antigen remains unidentified. No base qualities exist here, and no much larger clone lies one base off it. Library construction relied on the immunoSEQ multiplex PCR assay. TCRdb holds this immuneACCESS table with in-frame rearrangements only. Some clones are missing; in checked studies, unresolved V genes explain under half, and the rest has no known cause. This sample is represented by roughly 76,000 clones; about 95% of them were singletons. Together, the top ten hold around 6.4% of the sample. The germline V gene encodes CDR1 GTSNPN and CDR2 SVGIG (reference sequence). The CDR3, cysteine through phenylalanine, is 15 amino acids long. The CDR3 DNA has 45 bases and is translated from base 1. V is cut by 0 bases and J by 4 bases, and the space between the germline ends is 10 bases.

Material: blood. The TCR sequence derives from a woman between 35 and 50 years old in good health. The rearrangement combines TRBV30 with TRBJ1-6; perhaps TRBD1 is the D gene, with 5 bases matching. The DNA is as follows: TGTGCCTGGAGTGTACCAGGGCAGTATAATTCACCCCTCCACTTT. Protein translation: CAWSVPGQYNSPLHF.